Each of the 29 T cell receptor beta chains below was sequenced from the same sample in a study of graft-versus-host responses after intestinal transplantation. Assay used: immunoSEQ multiplex PCR; TCRdb lists only in-frame clones, some missing. The repertoire holds about 28,000 clones, with about 80% as singletons. These receptors' antigens are unknown. The material sequenced was unstimulated CD8+ T cells sorted from spleen or lymph node cells, taken before intestinal transplant. These receptors came from a human donor who received an intestinal transplant.

In DNA, the CDR3 is TGCAGCGTCCGCGGGACGGAGGGCTACACCTTC. Encoded protein: CSVRGTEGYTF. V usage is TRBV29-1 and J usage is TRBJ1-2; D is possibly TRBD1 (5 bases). V was shortened by 6 bases and J by 8 bases, with 13 bases between the two germline ends. Germline CDR1 reads SQVTM; CDR2 reads ANQGSEA. CDR3 size: 11 residues.

The rearrangement uses TRBV27 and TRBJ1-2; D remains ambiguous. V was cut by 6 bases and J by 4 bases, with 18 bases left in between. The CDR3 totals 15 residues. Looked up from germline, CDR1 is MNHEY and CDR2 is SMNVEV (reference sequence). The CDR3 reads CASSSLSGEGYGYTF. The CDR3 DNA reads TGTGCCAGCAGCTCCCTTAGTGGAGAGGGCTATGGCTACACCTTC.

The rearrangement uses TRBV4-1 and TRBJ2-5, with D tentatively TRBD1 (5 bases). The end of the DNA fits TRBJ2-7 better, so the J call may be wrong. Germline assignment: CDR1 MGHRA and CDR2 YSYEKL. There are 17 residues in the CDR3. The CDR3 DNA reads as TGCGCCAGCAGCCAATTAACAGGCCAAGCGCGACCCTACGAGCAGTACTTC. Amino acids: CASSQLTGQARPYEQYF.

The chain is built from TRBV19 and TRBJ1-5; TRBD1 matches at 7 bases. The CDR3 is made up of 13 amino acids. J was trimmed by 5 bases and V by 6 bases; bases with no gene match: 4. Germline CDR1 is LNHDA and CDR2 is SQIVND (reference sequence). The CDR3 sequence is CASSARGDQPQHF. As DNA, the CDR3 is TGTGCCAGTAGCGCCAGGGGGGATCAGCCCCAGCATTTT.

This clone was seen a few times. The chain couples TRBV5-1 to TRBJ2-3, with 8 bases matching TRBD1. From germline, CDR1 is SGHRS and CDR2 YFSETQ. V shed 4 bases, J shed 2 bases, and the junction held 6 bases outside the gene matches. The CDR3 runs 15 residues. Here the CDR3 DNA reads TGCGCCAGCAGCACGACAGGGGTTAACACAGATACGCAGTATTTT. Translating gives CASSTTGVNTDTQYF.

The gene calls are TRBV5-4 and TRBJ2-5; 10 nucleotides line up with TRBD2. CDR1 is SGHNT, CDR2 YYREEE, per germline (reference sequence). This CDR3 has 16 amino acids. J gave up 2 bases and V 5 bases, and 9 bases lay outside the gene matches. CDR3 sequence reads: CASSRRLAGAQETQYF. In nucleotides, the CDR3 is TGTGCCAGCAGTCGGAGGCTAGCGGGAGCACAAGAGACCCAGTACTTC.

V gene TRBV4-1 combines with J gene TRBJ2-2; TRBD2 is a possible D gene (6 bases). With 3 bases removed from V and 0 bases from J, the gap between germline ends came to 11 bases. CDR1 is MGHRA and CDR2 is YSYEKL in the germline V gene. The CDR3 runs 16 residues. In DNA, the CDR3 is TGCGCCAGCAGCCACTTTAGCGGCACGAACACCGGGGAGCTGTTTTTT. It encodes CASSHFSGTNTGELFF.

The chain carries TRBV27 and TRBJ2-7, with TRBD1 identical over 12 bases. CDR1 and CDR2 (germline): MNHEY, SMNVEV (reference sequence). This CDR3 is 14 amino acids long. V shed 3 bases, J shed 7 bases, and the junction held 4 bases outside the gene matches. The CDR3 protein is CASSLGTGGGEQYF. In DNA, the CDR3 is TGTGCCAGCAGTTTGGGGACAGGGGGCGGAGAGCAGTACTTC.

The V call is TRBV2, the J call TRBJ2-3; weak D call: TRBD2 (5 bases). The CDR3 loop spans 15 amino acids. CDR1 SNHLY and CDR2 FYNNEI come from the germline V gene. Trimming took off 4 bases at V and 3 bases at J, with 14 bases between the two ends. The CDR3 sequence is CASSGVLAGTDTQYF. The CDR3 DNA follows: TGTGCCAGCAGTGGGGTCCTGGCGGGTACAGATACGCAGTATTTT.

The chain combines TRBV9 with TRBJ2-5; D may be TRBD2 (6 bases). Judging by the DNA end, TRBJ2-7 fits better; the J call may be wrong. This CDR3 contains 16 residues. CDR1 and CDR2 (germline): SGDLS, YYNGEE. This chain's CDR3 is CASSGEFVGGTYEQYF. The CDR3 DNA follows: TGTGCCAGCAGCGGCGAATTTGTGGGGGGAACCTACGAGCAGTACTTC.

This chain links TRBV12-5 with TRBJ1-6; 7 bases match TRBD1. Germline trimming cut 9 bases from V and 10 bases from J; bases unmatched to any gene: 12. CDR1 is LGHNT, CDR2 FRNRAP, per germline. CDR3 length equals 14 residues. The CDR3 region is CASPKTGWYSPLHF. The CDR3 nucleotides are TGTGCTAGCCCAAAGACAGGGTGGTACTCACCCCTCCACTTT.

In its sample, this clone was seen once. The DNA for the CDR3 is TGTGCCAGCAGCCCCCGGACAAAAGGGAACACTGAAGCTTTCTTT. It encodes CASSPRTKGNTEAFF. V is TRBV7-9 and J is TRBJ1-1; a possible D gene is TRBD1 (5 bases). The CDR3 length is 15 residues. CDR1 is SEHNR, CDR2 FQNEAQ, per germline (reference sequence). Trimming cost V 5 bases and J 1 base, with 14 bases left between them.

The chain recombines TRBV6-4 with TRBJ2-3; no definite D call. Germline CDR1 reads MRHNA; CDR2 reads SNTAGT. Trimming took 2 bases from V and 0 from J, leaving 9 bases between them. The CDR3 is made up of 15 amino acids. CDR3 sequence reads: CASSDAVDSTDTQYF. The CDR3 DNA sequence: TGTGCCAGCAGTGACGCGGTTGATAGCACAGATACGCAGTATTTT.

Remarks on this clone: Compared with germline, one end of the junction differs, possibly owing to a read error. The chain combines TRBV11-2 with TRBJ2-7; D may be TRBD2 (6 bases). Germline V CDR1 and CDR2: SGHAT, FQNNGV. This CDR3 contains 11 residues. The CDR3 is CASSLSGEPLF. The CDR3 DNA follows: TGTGCCAGCAGCTTATCGGGAGAACCCCTATTC.

The rearrangement uses TRBV11-3 and TRBJ2-1; 8 bases are shared with TRBD1. With 5 bases clipped from V and 8 bases from J, the junction kept 8 bases outside the gene matches. The CDR3 is 14 amino acids. Germline CDR1 is SGHNT and CDR2 is YENEEA. DNA for the CDR3: TGTGCCAGCAGCGCCCGGACAGGGTACGATGAGCAGTTCTTC. Amino acid sequence: CASSARTGYDEQFF.

J is TRBJ2-7 and V is TRBV2; 9 nucleotides align to TRBD2. Germline V gives CDR1 SNHLY, CDR2 FYNNEI. This CDR3 has 12 amino acids. Germline trimming cut 7 bases from V and 5 bases from J; bases unmatched to any gene: 3. The DNA for the CDR3 is TGTGCCAGCACCAGCGGGAGGAACGAGCAGTACTTC. Its translation is CASTSGRNEQYF.

V gene TRBV28 combines with J gene TRBJ2-5; D is unresolved. The length of the CDR3 is 14 residues. Trimming pared 3 bases from V and 7 bases from J, leaving 15 bases between. The germline gives CDR1 MDHEN, CDR2 SYDVKM. CDR3 coding DNA: TGTGCCAGCAGTTTGGTACAGTTTTACGGGACCCAGTACTTC. This sequence encodes CASSLVQFYGTQYF.

The chain links TRBV19 to TRBJ2-7; 10 positions match TRBD2. V trimming: 7 bases; J trimming: 1 base; junction bases outside the gene matches: 4. The germline V gene encodes CDR1 LNHDA and CDR2 SQIVND (reference sequence). This CDR3 comprises 14 residues. This chain's CDR3 is CASTLAGGSYEQYF. CDR3 sequence (DNA): TGTGCCAGTACCTTAGCGGGAGGATCCTACGAGCAGTACTTC.

This chain uses TRBV5-1 with TRBJ2-5; 7 nucleotides line up with TRBD2. CDR1 is SGHRS, CDR2 YFSETQ, per germline. This CDR3 comprises 15 residues. The junction had 11 bases not matched to a gene; V was cut back by 4 bases and J by 5 bases. The CDR3 sequence is CASSQSREGRETQYF. The CDR3 DNA reads TGCGCCAGCAGCCAAAGTAGGGAGGGAAGGGAGACCCAGTACTTC.

This chain joins TRBV19 and TRBJ2-7, with 8 bases aligning to TRBD1. The V segment lost 6 bases and the J segment 4 bases; nucleotides outside the gene matches: 14. There are 16 residues in the CDR3. The V gene's germline CDR1 is LNHDA and CDR2 SQIVND (reference sequence). CDR3 sequence: CASSPIRGPSRYEQYF. CDR3 sequence (DNA): TGTGCCAGTAGCCCTATCAGGGGGCCCTCCCGGTACGAGCAGTACTTC.

The J gene is TRBJ2-5, the V gene TRBV28; 8 bases agree with TRBD1. Germline V gene sequence: CDR1 MDHEN, CDR2 SYDVKM. V trimming: 9 bases; J trimming: 4 bases; junction bases outside the gene matches: 10. This CDR3 is 14 amino acids long. CDR3 DNA sequence: TGTGCCAGAGGACAGGGCCGAGGACGAGAGACCCAGTACTTC. This translates into CARGQGRGRETQYF.

This rearrangement joins TRBV19 to TRBJ2-2, with TRBD2 as a possible D gene (5 bases). V was trimmed by 5 bases and J by 1 base, leaving 11 bases between them. CDR3 length: 15 residues. Germline V lookup: CDR1 LNHDA, CDR2 SQIVND (reference sequence). CDR3 in DNA: TGTGCCAGTAGTCCGATTCGGGAGAACACCGGGGAGCTGTTTTTT. Translated, it gives CASSPIRENTGELFF. Drawing the rest from reference TRBV19 and TRBJ2-2, the complete variable domain is DGGITQSPKYLFRKEGQNVTLSCEQNLNHDAMYWYRQDPGQGLRLIYYSQIVNDFQKGDIAEGYSVSREKKESFPLTVTSAQKNPTAFYLCASSPIRENTGELFFGEGSRLTVL.

V usage is TRBV21-1 and J usage is TRBJ1-1; the D call in the table, TRBD1, was not verified against the DNA. TRBV21-1 has pseudogene status. This CDR3 spans 13 amino acids. The CDR3 bases are TGTGCCAGCAGCGTTAGGGGGAACACTGAAGCTTTCTTT. Protein sequence: CASSVRGNTEAFF.

The V gene is TRBV14, the J gene TRBJ2-2; D gene unclear. The germline V gene has CDR1 SGHDN and CDR2 FVKESK. CDR3 length equals 17 residues. V was cut by 0 bases and J by 0 bases, with 11 bases left in between. The CDR3 region is CASSQDVELTNTGELFF. The CDR3 region has the DNA TGTGCCAGCAGCCAAGACGTAGAACTGACGAACACCGGGGAGCTGTTTTTT.

The chain employs TRBV27 and TRBJ2-7; tentatively, D is TRBD2 (5 bases). The CDR3 runs to 13 residues. The germline gives CDR1 MNHEY, CDR2 SMNVEV (reference sequence). The V gene lost 6 bases and the J gene lost 5 bases, with 14 bases spanning the gap. CDR3 coding DNA: TGTGCCAGCAGGGAGGCTGGGTGGGACGAGCAGTACTTC. This gives the protein CASREAGWDEQYF.

V usage is TRBV6-4 and J usage is TRBJ1-3; the match to TRBD1 covers 9 bases. The CDR3 is 16 residues long. J lost 3 bases, V lost 4 bases, and 7 bases had no gene match. Per the germline V gene, CDR1 is MRHNA and CDR2 is SNTAGT. CDR3 region: CASSARDRESGNTIYF. CDR3 bases: TGTGCCAGCAGTGCCCGGGACAGGGAGAGTGGAAACACCATATATTTT.

This chain connects TRBV28 to TRBJ1-5; 8 bases map to TRBD1. Trimming removed 4 bases from V and 7 bases from J; junction bases left unmatched: 9. This CDR3 has 15 residues. The germline V gene has CDR1 MDHEN and CDR2 SYDVKM. CDR3 DNA sequence: TGTGCCAGCAGTTCATCAGGGGGCGCAGGACAGCCCCAGCATTTT. This gives the protein CASSSSGGAGQPQHF.

The genes are TRBV5-1 and TRBJ2-7; 10 bases match TRBD1. Germline-derived CDR1 and CDR2 are SGHRS and YFSETQ. V gave up 4 bases and J gave up 8 bases; unmatched junction bases: 6. The CDR3 is 13 amino acids. The CDR3 region has the DNA TGCGCCAGCAGCACAGCGGGACAGGGGAAGCAGTACTTC. Its protein is CASSTAGQGKQYF.

This clone has just one count. The V call is TRBV10-3, the J call TRBJ1-4, with a tentative D call TRBD1 (6 bases). The ends were cut back, 1 base at V and 2 bases at J, with 11 bases in the middle. In germline, CDR1 is ENHRY, CDR2 SYGVKD. This CDR3 is 16 amino acids long. CDR3 sequence reads: CAISEFGGGTNEKLFF. CDR3 DNA sequence: TGTGCCATCAGTGAGTTCGGGGGGGGCACTAATGAAAAACTGTTTTTT.